Below, 5 T cell receptor beta chains from the same sample are listed, as sequenced in a study of spatial heterogeneity in lung cancer. Documented time point: sample taken at primary tumor resection. Whole RNA, which was extracted from tumor, nontumor lung tissue or frozen PBMC, was sequenced without any cell sorting. TCRdb re-analysed the 5' RACE reads in MiXCR, keeping a single row per CDR3 protein. The table includes 20,000 to 25,000 distinct CDR3 sequences, more than 6.5% detected once. Sequences were derived from PBMCs, sampled at surgery. The source of these receptors is a male donor with early-stage non-small cell lung cancer.

This clonotype was detected ten times or more. The CDR3 bases are TGTGCCAGCAGAGCTAACGGGGGCACAGATACGCAGTATTTT. Amino acid sequence: CASRANGGTDTQYF. The J gene is TRBJ2-3, the V gene TRBV2; TRBD2 is a possible D gene (5 bases). Germline CDR1 reads SNHLY; CDR2 reads FYNNEI. This CDR3 has 14 amino acids. Trimming removed 6 bases from V and 1 base from J, with 11 bases in between.

This clonotype was seen a few times. The V call is TRBV5-1, the J call TRBJ1-5; 7 bases agree with TRBD1. The CDR3 runs 15 residues. With 1 base clipped from V and 7 bases from J, the junction kept 8 bases outside the gene matches. Germline loops: CDR1 SGHRS, CDR2 YFSETQ. The CDR3 protein is CASSLYGTVGQPQHF. Here the CDR3 DNA reads TGCGCCAGCAGCTTGTACGGGACAGTGGGACAGCCCCAGCATTTT.

The rearrangement links TRBV6-6 to TRBJ2-5; possibly TRBD2 for D (5 bases). The germline V and J ends were trimmed by 0 bases and 4 bases, with 9 bases remaining between them. This CDR3 has 14 amino acids. CDR1 and CDR2 from the germline V gene are MNHNY and SVGAGI (reference sequence). The CDR3: CASSYSTGVETQYF. The CDR3 DNA follows: TGTGCCAGCAGTTACTCGACCGGGGTAGAGACCCAGTACTTC.

This clonotype is medium-sized in the sample. J is TRBJ1-6 and V is TRBV28; the D is unclear. V lost 6 bases and J 0 bases, leaving 15 bases between the germline ends. The CDR3 totals 17 residues. Per the germline V gene, CDR1 is MDHEN and CDR2 is SYDVKM. The CDR3 bases are TGTGCCAGCAGACGGAAAGCAAGGAGCTCCTATAATTCACCCCTCCACTTT. It encodes CASRRKARSSYNSPLHF.

This clonotype was observed many times. This chain connects TRBV9 to TRBJ2-6; no firm D call. The CDR3 contains 14 residues. Trimming removed 4 bases at V and 0 bases at J, with 5 bases between. Per the germline V gene, CDR1 is SGDLS and CDR2 is YYNGEE. The CDR3 bases are TGTGCCAGCAGCCCCCTCTCTGGGGCCAACGTCCTGACTTTC. Protein sequence: CASSPLSGANVLTF.